The rows below give T cell receptor beta chains drawn from one sample of a study of lymphopenia after photon versus proton radiotherapy. Produced via immunoSEQ multiplex PCR; TCRdb's table is partial and in-frame only. The repertoire holds about 23,000 clones, about nine tenths seen once, with roughly 9.6% in the top ten. Here the sequenced sample was peripheral blood, taken from a patient treated with proton-based radiotherapy. These receptors originate from a woman aged 70-85 years with pancreatic cancer. Some clones in this sample may be carry-over from other donors' samples. Each CDR3 is given with its conserved first and last residue. D genes are given only for firm matches. Clone size is not always given. Where it is, it says once, few, many or a class for expanded clones.

j_call cdr3_length v_call clone_size d_call cdr3_nt cdr3_aa
TRBJ1-1 13 TRBV19 NA NA TGTGCCAGTAGTAGGGCAGACACACTGAACGCTTTCTTT CASSRADTLNAFF
TRBJ2-7 13 TRBV5-6 once NA TGTGCCAGCAGTCAGGACCTGAGGGGGGGAAGCCACTTC CASSQDLRGGSHF
TRBJ1-1 12 TRBV7-9 NA NA TGTGCCAGCATGCGTGGGGACACTGAAGCTTTCTTT CASMRGDTEAFF
TRBJ2-2 16 TRBV7-2 NA TRBD2 TGTGCCAGCAGCTTAGAACGGGAGGGCCGCACCGGGGAGCTGTTTTTT CASSLEREGRTGELFF
TRBJ2-1 15 TRBV11-1 NA TRBD2 TGTGCCAGCAGCTATTCACTAGCGGGGGACAATGAGCAGTTCTTC CASSYSLAGDNEQFF
TRBJ2-6 14 TRBV18 NA NA TGTGCTAGCTCACCGCCTGGTGGATTTCTCGTCCTGACTTTC CASSPPGGFLVLTF
TRBJ2-2 17 TRBV7-9 NA TRBD2 TGTGCCAGCAGCTTAGTGGGCGCTAGCGGGATGACCGGGGAGCTGTTTTTT CASSLVGASGMTGELFF
TRBJ2-3 15 TRBV7-2 NA NA TGTGCCAGCAGCTTAGCTGGCCATACGGGAGATACGCAGTATTTT CASSLAGHTGDTQYF
TRBJ1-2 15 TRBV5-6 NA NA TGTGCCAGCAGCTTAGGTCCAGGGGAGGGATATGGCCACACCTTC CASSLGPGEGYGHTF
TRBJ1-4 13 TRBV29-1 NA NA TGCAGCGTTTCCCCCGGGACTAATGAAAAACTGTTTTTT CSVSPGTNEKLFF
TRBJ1-6 15 TRBV6-5 NA NA TGTGCCAGCAGTCCGGGTCAGAGGCATAATTCACCCCTCCACTTT CASSPGQRHNSPLHF
TRBJ1-5 13 TRBV19 NA TRBD1 TGTGCCAGTAGTAAAGACAGGGGTGAGCCCCAGCATTTT CASSKDRGEPQHF
TRBJ2-7 12 TRBV19 NA TRBD2 TGTGCCAGTGGACTAGCGGGAGACCGGAAGTACTTC CASGLAGDRKYF
TRBJ1-5 16 TRBV4-1 NA NA TGCGCCAGCAGCCAAGATTCGGGGGAGCGACGTCAGCCCCAGCATTTT CASSQDSGERRQPQHF
TRBJ2-1 15 TRBV19 NA TRBD1 TGTGCCAGTAACCCGGACAGGGGTTACAGCAATGAGCAGTTCTTC CASNPDRGYSNEQFF
TRBJ2-6 18 TRBV27 NA NA TGTGCCAGCAGTTTAAGGGCAGGGAAGAGCTCTGGGGCCAACGTCCTGACTTTC CASSLRAGKSSGANVLTF
TRBJ2-7 14 TRBV7-2 NA TRBD2 TGTGCCAGCAGCTTAGGACTAGCGGGAGACGAGCAGTACTTC CASSLGLAGDEQYF
TRBJ2-3 14 TRBV5-1 NA TRBD2 TGCGCCAGCAGCCCCTCCGGGAGGATAGATACGCAGTATTTT CASSPSGRIDTQYF
TRBJ2-7 16 TRBV28 NA NA TGTGCCAGCACTTCATCGGAGGGGAAGAGCTCCTACGAGCAGTACTTC CASTSSEGKSSYEQYF
TRBJ1-2 13 TRBV6-6 once NA TGTGCCAGCAGTCCCCCGGGGAACTATGGCTACACCTTC CASSPPGNYGYTF
TRBJ2-1 12 TRBV30 NA NA TGTGCCTGGAGTGTGGGGGTCCATGAGCAGTTCTTC CAWSVGVHEQFF
TRBJ1-1 16 TRBV6-1 NA TRBD1 TGTGCCAGCAGTGCTACGTTGGGACAGGGAAACACTGAAGCTTTCTTT CASSATLGQGNTEAFF